These T cell receptor beta chains were read from a single sample in a study of T cells in Graves' hyperthyroidism and ophthalmopathy. TCRdb independently ran MiXCR on the multiplex PCR reads; one entry per CDR3 protein. The table includes around 350,000 distinct CDR3 sequences, approximately 19% detected once. Sequencing used blood. All receptors derive from a woman between 18 and 29 years old with Graves' hyperthyroidism. Both conserved end residues are part of each CDR3. D genes are given only for firm matches. Clone size is given for some rows only: seen once, a few or many times, or a class if the clone is expanded.

TRBD1 | TRBJ1-1 | - | TRBV5-4 | CASSLQWDRTNTEAFF | TGTGCCAGCAGCTTGCAGTGGGACAGGACGAACACTGAAGCTTTCTTT
- | TRBJ1-2 | - | TRBV3-1 | CASHPGSLGYGYTF | TGTGCCAGCCACCCGGGGAGCTTAGGCTATGGCTACACCTTC
TRBD2 | TRBJ2-2 | - | TRBV7-8 | CARAKTTSGSSGELFF | TGTGCCAGGGCGAAAACGACTAGCGGGAGTTCCGGGGAGCTGTTTTTT
- | TRBJ1-5 | many | TRBV7-8 | CASSLGPQPQHF | TGTGCCAGCAGCTTAGGGCCTCAGCCCCAGCATTTT
- | TRBJ1-2 | many | TRBV9 | CASSVVGAGYTF | TGTGCCAGCAGCGTAGTCGGGGCTGGCTACACCTTC
- | TRBJ2-2 | many | TRBV6-5 | CASSYSFAGQNTGELFF | TGTGCCAGCAGTTACTCGTTCGCGGGACAGAACACCGGGGAGCTGTTTTTT
- | TRBJ1-1 | many | TRBV9 | CASSVRGLLSRTEAFF | TGTGCCAGCAGCGTAAGGGGACTCCTTAGTCGGACTGAAGCTTTCTTT
- | TRBJ2-5 | many | TRBV7-8 | CASSFWAGASQETQYF | TGTGCCAGCAGCTTTTGGGCGGGGGCGAGCCAAGAGACCCAGTACTTC
- | TRBJ2-4 | - | TRBV20-1 | CRQGEGEYF | TGCAGGCAGGGGGAGGGGGAGTACTTC
- | TRBJ1-1 | many | TRBV12-3/TRBV12-4 | CASSSFRGGYTEAFF | TGTGCCAGCAGTTCGTTCAGGGGCGGATACACTGAAGCTTTCTTT
- | TRBJ1-5 | many | TRBV14 | CASSQGGRVGQPQHF | TGTGCCAGCAGCCAAGGGGGGCGCGTGGGACAGCCCCAGCATTTT
- | TRBJ1-1 | many | TRBV20-1 | CSGKDRGITEAFF | TGCAGTGGAAAGGACAGAGGAATCACTGAAGCTTTCTTT
TRBD1 | TRBJ1-5 | many | TRBV12-3/TRBV12-4 | CASSSSGTGDQPQHF | TGTGCCAGCAGTTCCTCTGGGACAGGGGATCAGCCCCAGCATTTT
- | TRBJ2-7 | many | TRBV12-3/TRBV12-4 | CASSMQGFSSVQYF | TGTGCCAGCAGTATGCAGGGTTTTTCGAGTGTGCAGTACTTC
TRBD2 | TRBJ2-2 | many | TRBV5-1 | CASSLERGSSGELFF | TGCGCCAGCAGCTTGGAGCGGGGTAGTTCCGGGGAGCTGTTTTTT
- | TRBJ2-5 | many | TRBV3-1 | CASSHRGGETQYF | TGTGCCAGCAGCCACAGGGGAGGGGAGACCCAGTACTTC
- | TRBJ1-1 | many | TRBV4-1 | CASSQHGTTEAFF | TGCGCCAGCAGCCAACACGGGACAACTGAAGCTTTCTTT
TRBD1 | TRBJ2-5 | - | TRBV25-1 | CASSTGTGCEETQYF | TGTGCCAGCAGCACCGGGACAGGGTGCGAGGAGACCCAGTACTTC
TRBD1 | TRBJ2-2 | many | TRBV24-1 | CATSVGQGKLFF | TGTGCCACCAGTGTGGGACAGGGGAAGCTGTTTTTT
TRBD2 | TRBJ2-5 | few | TRBV11-2 | CASSFSGASGTQYF | TGTGCCAGCAGCTTTAGCGGGGCTTCAGGGACCCAGTACTTC
TRBD1 | TRBJ1-6 | few | TRBV7-9 | CASSPGQADYSPLHF | TGTGCCAGCAGCCCCGGACAGGCGGACTATTCACCCCTCCACTTT
TRBD2 | TRBJ2-1 | few | TRBV18 | CASSPGGNSYNEQFF | TGTGCCAGCTCACCGGGGGGGAACTCCTACAATGAGCAGTTCTTC
- | TRBJ2-7 | many | TRBV15 | CATSRGFSRSSYEQYF | TGTGCCACCAGCAGAGGTTTTAGCCGAAGCTCCTACGAGCAGTACTTC
- | TRBJ1-5 | few | TRBV9 | CASSVGDTPLSQHF | TGTGCCAGCAGCGTAGGGGACACCCCCCTGTCCCAGCATTTT
TRBD1 | TRBJ1-1 | many | TRBV7-9 | CASSFSGGNTEAFF | TGTGCCAGCAGCTTCTCAGGGGGAAACACTGAAGCTTTCTTT
- | TRBJ2-5 | many | TRBV11-2 | CASSKGGEETQYF | TGTGCCAGCAGCAAGGGGGGAGAGGAGACCCAGTACTTC
- | TRBJ2-7 | many | TRBV28 | CASSLPPAGSHLQGYEQYF | TGTGCCAGCAGTCTCCCCCCGGCAGGGAGTCATCTTCAGGGCTACGAGCAGTACTTC
- | TRBJ1-2 | many | TRBV30 | CAWGPGGDYGYTF | TGTGCCTGGGGTCCTGGGGGAGACTATGGCTACACCTTC
- | TRBJ1-2 | many | TRBV15 | CATSVGTAYGYTF | TGTGCCACCAGCGTCGGGACTGCATATGGCTACACCTTC
- | TRBJ2-2 | many | TRBV2 | CASSQRWGGTGTGELFF | TGTGCCAGCAGCCAAAGGTGGGGGGGCACGGGCACCGGGGAGCTGTTTTTT
TRBD2 | TRBJ2-7 | few | TRBV5-4 | CASSTQAGTISYEQYF | TGTGCCAGCAGCACCCAAGCAGGGACTATATCCTACGAGCAGTACTTC
TRBD2 | TRBJ2-7 | many | TRBV4-1 | CASSQGRAWLAGGHEQYF | TGCGCCAGCAGCCAAGGTCGGGCGTGGCTAGCGGGGGGGCACGAGCAGTACTTC
- | TRBJ1-1 | many | TRBV5-1 | CASSLGARTEAFF | TGCGCCAGCAGCTTGGGGGCGCGGACTGAAGCTTTCTTT
- | TRBJ2-5 | - | TRBV11-2 | CASSLHLVDGGTQYF | TGTGCCAGCAGCCTACACCTAGTGGATGGTGGGACCCAGTACTTC
TRBD1 | TRBJ1-6 | - | TRBV18 | CASSPSRDRVSPLHF | TGTGCCAGCTCACCAAGCAGGGACAGGGTATCACCCCTCCACTTT
- | TRBJ1-1 | - | TRBV6-2/TRBV6-3 | CASRPLELGTEAFF | TGTGCCAGCAGGCCCCTGGAGCTCGGCACTGAAGCTTTCTTT
- | TRBJ2-2 | - | TRBV25-1 | CASSERTGELFF | TGTGCCAGCAGTGAACGGACCGGGGAGCTGTTTTTT
- | TRBJ1-2 | - | TRBV12-5 | CASGIPTAWHGYTF | TGTGCTAGTGGTATCCCGACCGCGTGGCATGGCTACACCTTC
TRBD1 | TRBJ2-2 | few | TRBV20-1 | CSATTRTGPTGELFF | TGCAGTGCTACCACCCGGACAGGGCCCACCGGGGAGCTGTTTTTT
- | TRBJ2-7 | - | TRBV12-3/TRBV12-4 | CASSFGSLQYF | TGTGCCAGCAGTTTCGGGTCCCTCCAGTACTTC
- | TRBJ1-5 | many | TRBV20-1 | CSALGHGGNQPQHF | TGCAGTGCACTCGGACACGGGGGCAATCAGCCCCAGCATTTT
- | TRBJ2-5 | - | TRBV6-1 | CASRLAGTVETQYF | TGTGCCAGCAGGTTGGCGGGTACAGTGGAGACCCAGTACTTC
- | TRBJ1-5 | many | TRBV10-3 | CAISDDSQPQHF | TGTGCCATCAGTGACGACAGCCAGCCCCAGCATTTT
- | TRBJ2-7 | - | TRBV9 | CASSVDSRGGYEQYF | TGTGCCAGCAGCGTAGATTCCAGGGGCGGATACGAGCAGTACTTC
TRBD1 | TRBJ2-7 | many | TRBV27 | CASSSLPGQKQYF | TGTGCCAGCAGTTCCCTCCCGGGACAGAAGCAGTACTTC
- | TRBJ1-5 | few | TRBV13 | CASSLMGEAQHF | TGTGCCAGCAGCTTAATGGGGGAGGCCCAGCATTTT
- | TRBJ1-3 | many | TRBV28 | CASSFPRGNTIYF | TGTGCCAGCAGTTTTCCCAGAGGAAACACCATATATTTT
- | TRBJ2-7 | many | TRBV12-3/TRBV12-4 | CASSLEVGGLDEQYF | TGTGCCAGCAGTTTAGAGGTCGGGGGTCTCGACGAGCAGTACTTC